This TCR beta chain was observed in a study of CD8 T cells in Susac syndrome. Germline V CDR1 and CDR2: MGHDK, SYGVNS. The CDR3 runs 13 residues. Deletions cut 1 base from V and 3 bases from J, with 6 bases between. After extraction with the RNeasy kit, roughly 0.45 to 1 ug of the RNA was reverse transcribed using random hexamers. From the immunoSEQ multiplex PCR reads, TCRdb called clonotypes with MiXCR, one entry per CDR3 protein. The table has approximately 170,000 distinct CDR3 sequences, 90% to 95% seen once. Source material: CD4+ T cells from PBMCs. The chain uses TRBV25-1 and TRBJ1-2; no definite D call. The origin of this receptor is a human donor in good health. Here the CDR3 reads CASSEWVDYGYTF. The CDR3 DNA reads TGTGCCAGCAGTGAATGGGTGGACTATGGCTACACCTTC.